Each of the 18 T cell receptor beta chains below was sequenced from the same sample in a study of blood T cell repertoires in COVID-19. Clones were sequenced by immunoSEQ multiplex PCR, and TCRdb holds only the in-frame ones, with some missing. The sample carries 120,000 to 150,000 clones, roughly 90% recorded once. The material sequenced was peripheral blood. The receptors derive from a human donor in a cohort sampled during active COVID-19.

The V and J genes are TRBV3-1 (or the pseudogene TRBV3-2) and TRBJ1-5, with TRBD1 identical over 8 bases. J lost 5 bases, V lost 1 base, and 1 base had no gene match. The V gene's germline CDR1 is LGHDT and CDR2 YNNKEL (reference sequence). The CDR3 runs 14 residues. The CDR3, as DNA: TGTGCCAGCAGCCAAGCAGGGGGCGATCAGCCCCAGCATTTT. Translation gives CASSQAGGDQPQHF.

This chain joins TRBV28 and TRBJ2-7; D gene ambiguous. The V gene's germline CDR1 is MDHEN and CDR2 SYDVKM. The V end was cut by 7 bases, the J end by 1 base, with 11 bases between. The CDR3 sequence is 13 residues long. The DNA for the CDR3 is TGTGCCAGCACCCTCACTAATTCCTACGAGCAGTACTTC. It codes for CASTLTNSYEQYF. Full variable domain (missing parts from reference TRBV28 and TRBJ2-7): DVKVTQSSRYLVKRTGEKVFLECVQDMDHENMFWYRQDPGLGLRLIYFSYDVKMKEKGDIPEGYSVSREKKERFSLILESASTNQTSMYLCASTLTNSYEQYFGPGTRLTVT.

The chain uses TRBV14 and TRBJ1-1; the match to TRBD1 covers 9 bases. CDR3 length: 18 residues. CDR1 is SGHDN, CDR2 FVKESK, per germline. V dropped 6 bases and J dropped 1; count of bases not matched to a gene: 15. CDR3 nucleotides: TGTGCCAGCAGTCCAATTCTCTACAGGGGGCAGGGGAACACTGAAGCTTTCTTT. Residues: CASSPILYRGQGNTEAFF. The full variable domain, completed using reference TRBV14 and TRBJ1-1, is EAGVTQFPSHSVIEKGQTVTLRCDPISGHDNLYWYRRVMGKEIKFLLHFVKESKQDESGMPNNRFLAERTGGTYSTLKVQPAELEDSGVYFCASSPILYRGQGNTEAFFGQGTRLTVV.

The rearrangement uses TRBV27 and TRBJ2-5, with TRBD1 as a possible D gene (6 bases). V was shortened by 4 bases and J by 2 bases, with 8 bases between the two germline ends. The length of the CDR3 is 13 residues. In germline, CDR1 is MNHEY, CDR2 SMNVEV (reference sequence). The CDR3 DNA sequence: TGTGCCAGCAGTTCAGGACAGCAAGAGACCCAGTACTTC. Translating it yields CASSSGQQETQYF.

V is TRBV7-3 and J is TRBJ2-3, with 11 bases lining up with TRBD2. Germline V gene lookup returns CDR1 SGHTA and CDR2 FQGTGA. J was trimmed by 4 bases and V by 5 bases; bases with no gene match: 8. The CDR3 contains 16 residues. This chain's CDR3 is CASSPRLAGGSDTQYF. CDR3 nucleotides: TGTGCCAGCAGCCCACGGCTAGCGGGGGGTTCAGATACGCAGTATTTT. Complete variable domain (other parts from reference TRBV7-3 and TRBJ2-3): GAGVSQTPSNKVTEKGKYVELRCDPISGHTALYWYRQSLGQGPEFLIYFQGTGAADDSGLPNDRFFAVRPEGSVSTLKIQRTERGDSAVYLCASSPRLAGGSDTQYFGPGTRLTVL.

This sequence joins TRBV2 and TRBJ2-7, with TRBD1 matching 9 bases. The CDR3 is made up of 16 amino acids. Losses at the gene ends were 6 bases for V and 0 bases for J; bases not matched to a gene: 9. Germline V gene lookup returns CDR1 SNHLY and CDR2 FYNNEI. The CDR3 region is CASSPERTGVSYEQYF. CDR3 nucleotide sequence: TGTGCCAGCAGCCCAGAAAGGACAGGGGTCTCCTACGAGCAGTACTTC.

V usage is TRBV2 and J usage is TRBJ2-7; possibly TRBD1 for D (5 bases). The ends were cut back, 3 bases at V and 3 bases at J, with 9 bases in the middle. Germline assignment: CDR1 SNHLY and CDR2 FYNNEI. The CDR3 spans 13 residues. This chain's CDR3 is CASSDGANYEQYF. CDR3 coding DNA: TGTGCCAGCAGTGATGGGGCCAACTACGAGCAGTACTTC.

The chain couples TRBV5-8 to TRBJ2-7, with no clear D. CDR1 is SGHTS and CDR2 is YDEGEE in the germline V gene. V shed 7 bases and J shed 4 bases, with 12 bases lying between them. CDR3 length: 12 amino acids. Written as DNA, the CDR3 is TGTGCCAGCGATCGCTGGGCTTACGAGCAGTACTTC. Protein product: CASDRWAYEQYF.

The rearrangement joins TRBV19 to TRBJ1-1; D remains ambiguous. Germline loops: CDR1 LNHDA, CDR2 SQIVND (reference sequence). CDR3 length: 14 residues. V was clipped by 3 bases and J by 4 bases, with 12 bases between them. This CDR3 is CASSMQVEGTEAFF. In DNA, the CDR3 is TGTGCCAGTAGTATGCAGGTGGAAGGCACTGAAGCTTTCTTT.

J is TRBJ1-1 and V is TRBV18, with D possibly being TRBD1 (6 bases). This CDR3 is built from 17 residues. Germline V gene lookup returns CDR1 KGHSH and CDR2 LQKENI. V lost 4 bases and J lost 4, with 22 bases in between. DNA for the CDR3: TGTGCCAGCTCACTGCCGCCGGCCGGGGGGCTTACCACTGAAGCTTTCTTT. Protein product: CASSLPPAGGLTTEAFF.

The rearrangement joins TRBV9 to TRBJ2-5; a possible D gene is TRBD2 (5 bases). This CDR3 has 15 amino acids. Trimming left V 0 bases short and J 0 bases short, with 9 bases between. CDR1 is SGDLS, CDR2 YYNGEE, per germline. This CDR3 reads CASSVDSSYQETQYF. CDR3 nucleotide sequence: TGTGCCAGCAGCGTAGATTCTAGCTACCAAGAGACCCAGTACTTC. Together with reference TRBV9 and TRBJ2-5, the CDR3 gives the full variable domain: DSGVTQTPKHLITATGQRVTLRCSPRSGDLSVYWYQQSLDQGLQFLIQYYNGEERAKGNILERFSAQQFPDLHSELNLSSLELGDSALYFCASSVDSSYQETQYFGPGTRLLVL.

V gene TRBV28 combines with J gene TRBJ1-2; 8 bases map to TRBD1. Germline CDR1 MDHEN, CDR2 SYDVKM. The V gene end was trimmed by 6 bases and the J gene end by 6 bases; junction bases not matched to a gene: 3. The CDR3 spans 12 residues. This CDR3 is CASRPGQDGYTF. The CDR3 DNA reads as TGTGCCAGCAGGCCGGGACAGGATGGCTACACCTTC.

The chain joins TRBV6-4 to TRBJ2-1; 9 positions match TRBD2. The CDR3 runs 15 residues. V was clipped by 0 bases and J by 6 bases; unmatched bases: 3. Per germline, CDR1 MRHNA and CDR2 SNTAGT. This CDR3 is CASSDSGTSINEQFF. CDR3 nucleotides: TGTGCCAGCAGTGACTCAGGGACTAGCATCAATGAGCAGTTCTTC.

This chain uses TRBV20-1 with TRBJ2-1, with a possible D match to TRBD1 (6 bases). This CDR3 has 11 amino acids. Germline V CDR1 and CDR2: DFQATT, SNEGSKA (reference sequence). V was pared by 6 bases and J by 14 bases, with 17 bases between. The CDR3 DNA is TGCAGTGCCAGCTTCCGGGACACGGAGTTCTTC. It codes for CSASFRDTEFF.

In its sample, this clone was seen a few times. This rearrangement joins TRBV6-5 to TRBJ1-1, with 9 bases that match TRBD1. V dropped 2 bases and J dropped 8; count of bases not matched to a gene: 6. CDR3 length: 14 residues. Germline V gene data show CDR1 as MNHEY and CDR2 as SVGAGI. CDR3 loop: CASSYTGQGREAFF. The CDR3 DNA is TGTGCCAGCAGTTACACCGGACAGGGGCGGGAAGCTTTCTTT.

The chain carries TRBV6-6 and TRBJ2-2, with D possibly being TRBD2 (5 bases). In germline, CDR1 is MNHNY, CDR2 SVGAGI (reference sequence). The germline V and J ends were trimmed by 3 bases and 5 bases, with 13 bases remaining between them. The CDR3 runs to 15 residues. The CDR3 DNA is TGTGCCAGCAGTTATATAGCGAGGACTACCGGGGAGCTGTTTTTT. Translation gives CASSYIARTTGELFF.

The gene calls are TRBV19 and TRBJ2-7; possible D gene TRBD1, 5 bases. The CDR3 sequence is 16 residues long. Trimming removed 6 bases at V and 1 base at J, with 19 bases between. Germline assignment: CDR1 LNHDA and CDR2 SQIVND (reference sequence). The CDR3 loop is CASRGPGLSRSYEQYF. CDR3 bases: TGTGCCAGTAGGGGGCCAGGGCTTTCTCGGTCCTACGAGCAGTACTTC.

The V gene is TRBV18, the J gene TRBJ2-7; no clear D gene. V shed 3 bases and J shed 3 bases, with 9 bases lying between them. Germline V CDR1 and CDR2: KGHSH, LQKENI. The CDR3 consists of 13 residues. In DNA form, the CDR3 reads TGTGCCAGCTCACCCGCGTTGCACTACGAGCAGTACTTC. Its translation is CASSPALHYEQYF.